This T cell receptor beta chain came from a study of cytomegalovirus exposure and HLA in healthy donors. Study summary: Ancestry clustering placed more than 80% of approximately 370 genotyped donors in the Caucasian-associated cluster.

This clone was recorded only once. Amplification used 60 Vbeta primers and 13 Jbeta primers. TCRdb's copy holds only in-frame clones and misses some; the assay was immunoSEQ multiplex PCR. The profile shows roughly 190,000 clones, around 87% of them singletons. V was clipped by 4 bases and J by 2 bases, with 9 bases between them. The CDR3 covers 14 residues. Looked up from germline, CDR1 is SGHAT and CDR2 is FQNNGV. The chain couples TRBV11-2 to TRBJ1-3, with D unresolved. The sample was PBMCs. The TCR was taken from a man in his thirties or forties in good health and CMV-seronegative. The CDR3 sequence is CASSSRVAGNTIYF. CDR3 DNA sequence: TGTGCCAGCAGCTCGAGGGTGGCTGGAAACACCATATATTTT.